This T cell receptor (beta chain) was retrieved from a study of blood T cell repertoires in COVID-19. For the study at large: Collection of acute and convalescent COVID-19 samples took place in the United States, Italy and Spain. PBMCs, B-cell-depleted T cells, or T cells were the source of the cDNA or gDNA that made up the material.

This clone was seen a single time. Authors' processing steps: Nucleated cell number was recorded as an estimate derived from reference gene primer amplification. Method: immunoSEQ multiplex PCR; TCRdb's copy keeps in-frame clones and lacks some. V, J and clone size are taken as reported in that table, and D and trimming were inferred from the DNA itself. Among around 130,000 clones listed, about four fifths were seen once. V trimming: 0 bases; J trimming: 4 bases; junction bases outside the gene matches: 9. In germline, CDR1 is LGHDT, CDR2 YNNKEL (reference sequence). This CDR3 comprises 16 residues. The clonotype was recovered from a woman in her 70s with acute or convalescent COVID-19. The V call is TRBV3-1 (or the pseudogene TRBV3-2), the J call TRBJ2-7, with 7 bases fitting TRBD1. Sequenced: peripheral blood. CDR3 in amino acids: CASSQDRTGGRYEQYF. The CDR3 coding sequence is TGTGCCAGCAGCCAAGATCGGACAGGCGGACGGTACGAGCAGTACTTC.